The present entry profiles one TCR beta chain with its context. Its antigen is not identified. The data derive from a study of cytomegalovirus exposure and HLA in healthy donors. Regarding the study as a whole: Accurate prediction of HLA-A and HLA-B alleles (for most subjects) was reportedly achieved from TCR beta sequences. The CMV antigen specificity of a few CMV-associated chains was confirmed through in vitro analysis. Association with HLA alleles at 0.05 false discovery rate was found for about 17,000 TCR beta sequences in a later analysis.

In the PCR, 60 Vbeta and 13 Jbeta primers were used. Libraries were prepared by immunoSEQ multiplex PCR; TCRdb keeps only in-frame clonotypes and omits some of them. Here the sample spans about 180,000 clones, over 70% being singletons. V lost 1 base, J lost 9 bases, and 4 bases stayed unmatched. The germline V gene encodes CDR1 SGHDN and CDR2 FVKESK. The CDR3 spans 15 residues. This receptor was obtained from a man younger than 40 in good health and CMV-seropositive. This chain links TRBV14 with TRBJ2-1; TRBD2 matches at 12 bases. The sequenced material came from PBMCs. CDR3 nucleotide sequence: TGTGCCAGCAGCCAAGTAACTAGCGGGGGGTTTGAGCAGTTCTTC. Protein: CASSQVTSGGFEQFF. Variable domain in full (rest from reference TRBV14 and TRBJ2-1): EAGVTQFPSHSVIEKGQTVTLRCDPISGHDNLYWYRRVMGKEIKFLLHFVKESKQDESGMPNNRFLAERTGGTYSTLKVQPAELEDSGVYFCASSQVTSGGFEQFFGPGTRLTVL.